This is a list of T cell receptor beta chains from one sample in a study of blood T cell repertoires in COVID-19. The protocol was immunoSEQ multiplex PCR, while the TCRdb copy is restricted to in-frame clones and leaves out a portion. The data show over 85,000 clones, 70% to 90% seen once. The sample comprised peripheral blood. The receptor set was obtained from a human donor in a cohort sampled during active COVID-19. Both conserved end residues are part of each CDR3. D genes are given only for firm matches. Clone sizes are given selectively: once, few, many, or a class where the clone is expanded.

d_call clone_size j_call v_call cdr3_aa cdr3_nt
. . TRBJ1-1 TRBV5-5 CASSLTLRQGNTEAFF TGTGCCAGCAGCCTAACGTTGAGGCAGGGCAACACTGAAGCTTTCTTT
TRBD1 . TRBJ1-1 TRBV24-1 CATSESGGVYSAFF TGTGCCACCAGTGAATCAGGGGGTGTTTACTCAGCTTTCTTT
. . TRBJ1-5 TRBV19 CASSWTDGNQPQHF TGTGCCAGTAGTTGGACAGACGGCAATCAGCCCCAGCATTTT
TRBD1 . TRBJ1-2 TRBV28 CASSSIGQVGGYTF TGTGCCAGCAGTTCGATAGGACAGGTCGGTGGCTACACCTTC
. . TRBJ1-2 TRBV13 CASSSSPRGYGYTF TGTGCCAGCAGCTCCTCCCCGCGGGGCTATGGCTACACCTTC
TRBD1 . TRBJ1-2 TRBV9 CASSVEGQVASGGYTF TGTGCCAGCAGCGTAGAGGGACAGGTCGCAAGTGGTGGCTACACCTTC
TRBD2 once TRBJ2-1 TRBV5-1 CASRVTSGSPNEQFF TGCGCCAGCAGGGTGACTAGCGGGAGTCCGAATGAGCAGTTCTTC
. . TRBJ1-1 TRBV19 CASSYRATNTEAFF TGTGCCAGTAGTTACAGGGCGACGAACACTGAAGCTTTCTTT
. . TRBJ2-6 TRBV19 CASKNRVQGANVLTF TGTGCCAGTAAGAACAGGGTGCAAGGGGCCAACGTCCTGACTTTC
TRBD2 . TRBJ2-2 TRBV7-9 CASSFLAGGAGELFF TGTGCCAGCAGCTTCCTAGCGGGAGGAGCCGGGGAGCTGTTTTTT
TRBD2 . TRBJ2-1 TRBV29-1 CSVGLAGGPLNEQFF TGCAGCGTTGGGCTAGCGGGAGGGCCTTTGAATGAGCAGTTCTTC
. . TRBJ1-2 TRBV27 CASSPGTTNGYTF TGTGCCAGCAGTCCCGGGACAACGAATGGCTACACCTTC
. once TRBJ1-3 TRBV3-1/TRBV3-2 CASSQENGQLRSGNTIYF TGTGCCAGCAGCCAAGAAAACGGACAGCTCCGCTCTGGAAACACCATATATTTT
TRBD1 once TRBJ1-1 TRBV7-9 CASSFGQGNTEAFF TGTGCCAGCAGCTTCGGACAGGGGAACACTGAAGCTTTCTTT
TRBD1 few TRBJ2-5 TRBV7-9 CAGNAGTGVQETQYF TGTGCCGGAAATGCCGGGACAGGGGTTCAAGAGACCCAGTACTTC
. once TRBJ2-2 TRBV2 CASSFQNTGELFF TGTGCCAGCAGTTTTCAGAACACCGGGGAGCTGTTTTTT
TRBD2 few TRBJ2-2 TRBV28 CASGRTSSAGELFF TGTGCCAGCGGCCGGACTAGTAGCGCCGGGGAGCTGTTTTTT